Sequencing of this T cell receptor beta chain was carried out in a study of blood T cells in healthy people across ages. The authors ran a second PCR of roughly 6 to 11 cycles using a sample-barcoded 5' primer and a J-beta primer mix. TCRdb passed the 5' RACE reads through MiXCR, listing each CDR3 protein once. The profile shows approximately 1.5 million distinct CDR3 sequences, roughly 43% of them singletons. CDR1 MGHRA and CDR2 YSYEKL come from the germline V gene. V lost 0 bases to trimming and J lost 2 bases, with 19 bases between them. This CDR3 comprises 18 residues. This TCR was recovered from a woman between 18 and 30 years old in good health. This chain uses TRBV4-1 with TRBJ2-5, with a weak D call TRBD2 (6 bases). Material for sequencing was blood. In nucleotides, the CDR3 is TGCGCCAGCAGCCAAGATAAAGAGAGCGGACTACTACAAGAGACCCAGTACTTC. This gives the protein CASSQDKESGLLQETQYF.